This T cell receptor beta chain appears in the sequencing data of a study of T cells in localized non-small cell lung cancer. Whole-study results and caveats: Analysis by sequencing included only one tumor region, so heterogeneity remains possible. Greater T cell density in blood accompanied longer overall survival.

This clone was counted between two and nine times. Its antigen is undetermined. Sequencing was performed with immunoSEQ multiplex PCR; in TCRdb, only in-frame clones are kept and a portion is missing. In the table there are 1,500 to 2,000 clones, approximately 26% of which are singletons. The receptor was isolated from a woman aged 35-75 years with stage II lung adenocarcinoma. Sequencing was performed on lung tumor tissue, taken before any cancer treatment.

The CDR3 here is CASNRGDREVNEQFF. The CDR3 DNA follows: TGCGCCAGCAACAGGGGGGACAGGGAGGTCAATGAGCAGTTCTTC. The genes are TRBV1 and TRBJ2-1; the D call TRBD1 from the table was never checked on the DNA. TRBV1 counts as a pseudogene. This CDR3 has 15 amino acids.